These 27 T cell receptor beta chains were sequenced from one sample in a study of T-cell reconstitution after alpha-beta-depleted transplantation in children. Researchers prepared the TCRbeta library using unique molecular identifiers, the study reports. Via MiXCR, TCRdb re-called the PCR reads, giving one row per CDR3 protein. Of roughly 570,000 distinct CDR3 sequences listed, over 25% are singletons. The source material was PBMCs, sampled before TCRalphabeta/CD19-depleted stem cell transplant. The receptors originated from a boy under two years old with Wiskott-Aldrich syndrome, due to receive a stem cell transplant.

The V and J genes are TRBV5-5 and TRBJ1-3, with D perhaps TRBD1 (5 bases). This CDR3 is built from 14 residues. Trimming took off 1 base at V and 8 bases at J, with 13 bases between the two ends. The V gene's germline CDR1 is SGHKS and CDR2 YYEKEE (reference sequence). CDR3: CASSLSPGGDTIYF. The CDR3 DNA sequence: TGTGCCAGCAGCTTGAGCCCGGGAGGGGACACCATATATTTT.

This clonotype occurred once. The rearrangement links TRBV5-1 to TRBJ2-2; possibly TRBD1 for D (5 bases). V shed 4 bases and J shed 4 bases, with 11 bases lying between them. Germline lookup yields CDR1 SGHRS and CDR2 YFSETQ. The CDR3 runs 14 residues. The CDR3 DNA follows: TGCGCCAGCAGCGTCCTAGGGGCCACCGGGGAGCTGTTTTTT. Translating it yields CASSVLGATGELFF.

J is TRBJ2-3 and V is TRBV5-1; no firm D call. The CDR3 extends over 13 amino acids. V was shortened by 0 bases and J by 4 bases, with 6 bases between the two germline ends. CDR1 is SGHRS, CDR2 YFSETQ, per germline. The CDR3 protein is CASSLVPPDTQYF. CDR3 DNA sequence: TGCGCCAGCAGCTTGGTTCCCCCAGATACGCAGTATTTT.

In this sample, this clonotype turned up a few times. This rearrangement joins TRBV5-6 to TRBJ1-1, with TRBD1 matching over 8 bases. Germline V lookup: CDR1 SGHDT, CDR2 YYEEEE. The CDR3 sequence is 16 residues long. The trim removed 0 bases at V and 0 bases at J, leaving 4 bases unmatched. CDR3 loop: CASSLGPQGVNTEAFF. Written as DNA, the CDR3 is TGTGCCAGCAGCTTGGGTCCACAGGGGGTGAACACTGAAGCTTTCTTT.

This chain joins TRBV4-1 and TRBJ2-1, with 13 positions matching TRBD2. This CDR3 region has 14 residues. Germline trimming cut 3 bases from V and 10 bases from J; bases unmatched to any gene: 3. CDR1 MGHRA and CDR2 YSYEKL come from the germline V gene. CDR3 residues: CASSQEGLAGEQFF. Here the CDR3 DNA reads TGCGCCAGCAGCCAGGAGGGACTAGCGGGAGAGCAGTTCTTC.

The V call is TRBV5-1, the J call TRBJ2-7; 7 bases agree with TRBD2. This CDR3 is 13 amino acids long. Germline V gene sequence: CDR1 SGHRS, CDR2 YFSETQ. V shed 4 bases, J shed 6 bases, and the junction held 7 bases outside the gene matches. CDR3 nucleotide sequence: TGCGCCAGCAGCCCTTGGACTAGTCGCGAGCAGTACTTC. Its translation: CASSPWTSREQYF.

The genes are TRBV5-1 and TRBJ2-1, with 12 bases that match TRBD2. V lost 4 bases and J lost 7; bases outside the gene matches: 6. CDR1 and CDR2 (germline): SGHRS, YFSETQ. The CDR3 contains 15 residues. CDR3: CASSIQLAGGNEQFF. The CDR3 nucleotides read TGCGCCAGCAGCATCCAGCTAGCGGGAGGGAATGAGCAGTTCTTC.

The chain is built from TRBV12-3 or TRBV12-4 and TRBJ2-7, with D perhaps TRBD1 (5 bases). The V and J ends lost 5 bases and 1 base respectively, with 12 bases between them. The CDR3 covers 14 residues. The CDR3 here is CASSIYRSSYEQYF. The CDR3 DNA is TGTGCCAGCAGTATCTACAGGTCTTCCTACGAGCAGTACTTC.

The count of this clonotype is one. This chain joins TRBV2 and TRBJ2-2; 8 nucleotides line up with TRBD2. The V and J ends lost 6 bases and 4 bases, in that order; junction bases with no gene match: 10. The CDR3 consists of 16 residues. Germline V gene sequence: CDR1 SNHLY, CDR2 FYNNEI. CDR3 bases: TGTGCCAGCAGCCCTAGCGGGCGTAAACTCACCGGGGAGCTGTTTTTT. The encoded protein is CASSPSGRKLTGELFF.

V gene TRBV10-3 combines with J gene TRBJ2-3; 9 positions match TRBD2. The CDR3 is made up of 14 amino acids. J lost 2 bases, V lost 6 bases, and 3 bases had no gene match. Per germline, CDR1 ENHRY and CDR2 SYGVKD. CDR3 in amino acids: CAIRGTSNTDTQYF. CDR3 sequence (DNA): TGTGCCATCAGGGGGACTAGCAACACAGATACGCAGTATTTT.

This clonotype has just a few counts. The chain couples TRBV5-1 to TRBJ2-1; 8 bases are shared with TRBD1. V lost 6 bases, J lost 3 bases, and 5 bases stayed unmatched. The CDR3 extends over 14 amino acids. CDR1 is SGHRS and CDR2 is YFSETQ in the germline V gene. The CDR3 loop reads CASNGGQGYNEQFF. CDR3 coding DNA: TGCGCCAGCAATGGCGGACAGGGCTACAATGAGCAGTTCTTC.

This clonotype was seen a handful of times. The rearrangement uses TRBV28 and TRBJ2-1; perhaps TRBD1 as D (6 bases). The CDR3 has 13 amino acids. The germline CDR1 and CDR2 sequences are MDHEN and SYDVKM. With 6 bases removed from V and 4 bases from J, the gap between germline ends came to 10 bases. CDR3 DNA sequence: TGTGCCAGCAGGCCGAGGGGGTACAATGAGCAGTTCTTC. This codes for CASRPRGYNEQFF.

This clonotype was observed a few times. The gene calls are TRBV6-1 and TRBJ2-7; 10 positions agree with TRBD1. J gave up 4 bases and V 8 bases, and 2 bases lay outside the gene matches. This CDR3 has 12 amino acids. Germline V gives CDR1 MNHNS, CDR2 SASEGT. The CDR3 protein is CASGDRGYEQYF. The CDR3 DNA follows: TGTGCCAGCGGGGACAGGGGATACGAGCAGTACTTC.

The chain is built from TRBV7-7 and TRBJ2-2, with D hard to call. Germline V gives CDR1 SSHAT, CDR2 FNYEAQ (reference sequence). This CDR3 spans 13 amino acids. The V end lost 5 bases, the J end lost 4 bases, and 8 bases lay between the germline ends. CDR3 nucleotide sequence: TGTGCCAGCAGCCGTGACCCCACCGGGGAGCTGTTTTTT. Amino acids: CASSRDPTGELFF.

This clonotype has a handful of counts. The chain links TRBV6-7 to TRBJ2-7; D not resolved. TRBV6-7 is sorted into the ORF group, with uncertain function. The CDR3 covers 8 residues. Trimming removed 7 bases at V and 9 bases at J, with 4 bases between. CDR3 in DNA: TGTGCCAGCAACGGGCAGTACTTC. Protein product: CASNGQYF.

The chain couples TRBV27 to TRBJ2-7; 7 bases map to TRBD1. Germline-derived CDR1 and CDR2 are MNHEY and SMNVEV (reference sequence). The CDR3 spans 14 residues. V lost 6 bases and J lost 2; bases outside the gene matches: 7. CDR3 sequence reads: CASSRPGTAYEQYF. In nucleotides, the CDR3 is TGTGCCAGCAGCCGACCCGGGACAGCCTACGAGCAGTACTTC.

This clonotype appeared a few times. The gene calls are TRBV4-1 and TRBJ1-1; D not resolved. Germline V gene sequence: CDR1 MGHRA, CDR2 YSYEKL. The CDR3 is 16 residues long. Trimming pared 1 base from V and 3 bases from J, leaving 15 bases between. The CDR3 DNA reads TGCGCCAGCAGCCAAGGCCCCGGGTCTGGGGACACTGAAGCTTTCTTT. Encoded protein: CASSQGPGSGDTEAFF.

This clonotype was found a few times. This chain links TRBV29-1 with TRBJ2-7, with 11 bases that match TRBD2. The CDR3 runs 16 residues. Trimming took 5 bases from V and 2 from J; bases not matched to a gene: 11. Germline V lookup: CDR1 SQVTM, CDR2 ANQGSEA. Here the CDR3 reads CSVWLAGGSVPYEQYF. As DNA, the CDR3 is TGCAGCGTTTGGCTAGCGGGAGGATCGGTACCCTACGAGCAGTACTTC.

There are a few counts of this clonotype. The V and J genes are TRBV5-1 and TRBJ1-1, with a possible D match to TRBD1 (5 bases). Germline CDR1 is SGHRS and CDR2 is YFSETQ. The CDR3 runs 14 residues. The V gene lost 3 bases and the J gene lost 13 bases, with 22 bases spanning the gap. CDR3 in DNA: TGCGCCAGCAGCTACACAGGACAACCGGGAGGGGTTTTCTTT. Translation gives CASSYTGQPGGVFF.

The chain is built from TRBV3-1 and TRBJ2-2; D call uncertain. Trimming removed 8 bases at V and 0 bases at J, with 13 bases between. This CDR3 is built from 15 residues. Germline assignment: CDR1 LGHDT and CDR2 YNNKEL (reference sequence). The CDR3 DNA reads as TGTGCCAGCTGCTCGGTGAACGCGAACACCGGGGAGCTGTTTTTT. Amino acid sequence: CASCSVNANTGELFF.

This clonotype has just a few counts. This chain connects TRBV20-1 to TRBJ2-3; 10 bases align to TRBD1. V lost 3 bases, J lost 4 bases, and 7 bases stayed unmatched. Germline lookup yields CDR1 DFQATT and CDR2 SNEGSKA (reference sequence). The CDR3 has 15 residues. The CDR3, as DNA: TGCAGTGCTAGCCTCCGGACAGGGGGAGCAGATACGCAGTATTTT. Its protein is CSASLRTGGADTQYF.

The rearrangement links TRBV19 to TRBJ2-3, with D possibly being TRBD1 (7 bases). In germline, CDR1 is LNHDA, CDR2 SQIVND (reference sequence). The CDR3 is 14 residues long. Deletions cut 6 bases from V and 4 bases from J, with 14 bases between. This CDR3 is CASRTGSGADTQYF. CDR3 bases: TGTGCCAGTAGGACAGGGTCGGGAGCAGATACGCAGTATTTT.

This clonotype turned up a few times. The chain employs TRBV12-3 or TRBV12-4 and TRBJ1-1, with D perhaps TRBD1 (6 bases). This CDR3 is built from 14 residues. V was clipped by 4 bases and J by 1 base, with 10 bases between them. Here the CDR3 DNA reads TGTGCCAGCAGTTCCGGGACACCGAACACTGAAGCTTTCTTT. Translating it yields CASSSGTPNTEAFF.

This clonotype was observed a handful of times. The rearrangement links TRBV20-1 to TRBJ1-1; the D is unclear. The germline V gene encodes CDR1 DFQATT and CDR2 SNEGSKA (reference sequence). Trimming removed 4 bases from V and 5 bases from J, with 14 bases in between. The CDR3 has 13 residues. The CDR3 spells CSATWVLRTEAFF. The CDR3 region has the DNA TGCAGTGCTACCTGGGTTTTACGGACTGAAGCTTTCTTT.

There are a few counts of this clonotype. V gene TRBV5-1 combines with J gene TRBJ1-1, with D hard to call. From germline, CDR1 is SGHRS and CDR2 YFSETQ. The CDR3 loop spans 15 amino acids. V shed 6 bases and J shed 12 bases, with 27 bases lying between them. DNA for the CDR3: TGCGCCAGCAATCTGGGGATTGGGTCGGTAGGGAAAACTTTCTTT. Residues: CASNLGIGSVGKTFF.

The CDR3 region has the DNA TGTGCCAGCAGCTTGGTCGGACAGGGAAACACCATATATTTT. Translated, it gives CASSLVGQGNTIYF. The rearrangement links TRBV5-6 to TRBJ1-3; D may be TRBD1 (6 bases). V gave up 0 bases and J gave up 4 bases, with 8 bases separating them. Germline values: CDR1 SGHDT, CDR2 YYEEEE. The CDR3 extends over 14 amino acids.

CDR3 amino acids: CATSRDTGNTEAFF. The CDR3 nucleotides read TGTGCCACCAGCAGAGATACAGGGAACACTGAAGCTTTCTTT. This chain uses TRBV15 with TRBJ1-1; TRBD1 might be the D (5 bases). Germline V gives CDR1 LNHNV, CDR2 YYDKDF (reference sequence). The germline V and J ends were trimmed by 0 bases and 1 base, with 6 bases remaining between them. The CDR3 has 14 residues.